This paragraph reports one T cell receptor (beta chain). Its antigen is unidentified. This sample was included in a study of Graves' ophthalmopathy and Graves' hyperthyroidism. Study-wide findings and caveats: Among expanded thyroid clonotypes above 0.001 frequency, most also occurred in blood. A roughly 80% specificity and roughly 90% sensitivity were achieved by a 13-signature model that separated ophthalmopathy from stable hyperthyroidism.

Researchers took RNA transcripts and amplified TCR beta CDR3 regions from them. HTBI-primed first-round RT-PCR preceded second-round multiplex PCR. TCRdb used MiXCR to reprocess the multiplex PCR reads, holding one entry per CDR3 protein. The table has about 550,000 distinct CDR3 sequences, 35% to 45% seen once; the top ten hold about 4%. Germline V gene data show CDR1 as LGHDT and CDR2 as YNNKEL (reference sequence). Trimming removed 1 base from V and 5 bases from J, with 11 bases in between. The CDR3 covers 15 residues. Additional autoimmune diseases, uncontrolled infections, pregnancy or lactation disqualified patients. Each diagnosis was determined on the basis of clinical symptoms, serum thyroxine, TRAb, thyroid ultrasound and orbital computed tomography.

Specimen: peripheral blood or thyroid tissue (not recorded which). The sequence was obtained from an adult man with Graves' hyperthyroidism. V and J are TRBV3-1 and TRBJ2-2; D unclear. CDR3 region: CASSQAMLGTGELFF. DNA for the CDR3: TGTGCCAGCAGCCAAGCGATGTTGGGGACCGGGGAGCTGTTTTTT. Together with reference TRBV3-1 and TRBJ2-2, the CDR3 gives the full variable domain: DTAVSQTPKYLVTQMGNDKSIKCEQNLGHDTMYWYKQDSKKFLKIMFSYNNKELIINETVPNRFSPKSPDKAHLNLHINSLELGDSAVYFCASSQAMLGTGELFFGEGSRLTVL.